The 5 T cell receptor beta chains presented below share a single source sample, sequenced in a study of blood T cell repertoires in COVID-19. Sequencing used immunoSEQ multiplex PCR; TCRdb keeps in-frame clones, though not all of them. The data hold a few hundred thousand clones, with 80% to 90% observed a single time. The sample comprised PBMCs or T cells enriched from blood (not recorded which). Every receptor here comes from a woman under 40 who had recovered from COVID-19.

The chain combines TRBV6-5 with TRBJ2-7; 7 bases line up with TRBD1. This CDR3 has 15 amino acids. Per the germline V gene, CDR1 is MNHEY and CDR2 is SVGAGI. V dropped 0 bases and J dropped 1; count of bases not matched to a gene: 3. CDR3 amino acids: CASSYSTRGSYEQYF. CDR3 bases: TGTGCCAGCAGTTACTCGACCAGGGGGTCCTACGAGCAGTACTTC.

V gene TRBV15 combines with J gene TRBJ2-7, with 7 nucleotides matching TRBD1. Trimming at V came to 1 base and at J to 5 bases, leaving 5 bases not matched to a gene. The CDR3 runs 14 residues. Germline V gene sequence: CDR1 LNHNV, CDR2 YYDKDF (reference sequence). The DNA of the CDR3 is TGTGCCACCAGCAGAGGTGTACAGGGGAACGAGCAGTACTTC. This sequence encodes CATSRGVQGNEQYF.

This clone was observed a few times. The gene calls are TRBV5-8 and TRBJ1-1, with no clear D. CDR1 is SGHTS, CDR2 YDEGEE, per germline. This CDR3 contains 17 residues. V lost 0 bases and J 0 bases, leaving 15 bases between the germline ends. The CDR3 is CASSLEGVTYMNTEAFF. CDR3 DNA: TGTGCCAGCAGCTTGGAGGGAGTTACATACATGAACACTGAAGCTTTCTTT.

The J gene is TRBJ1-2, the V gene TRBV6-5, with TRBD1 matching over 9 bases. Trimming removed 2 bases from V and 12 bases from J; junction bases left unmatched: 13. The length of the CDR3 is 15 residues. Germline values: CDR1 MNHEY, CDR2 SVGAGI. CDR3 coding DNA: TGTGCCAGCAGTTACACCACCCCGGGACAGGGCCTTAACACCTTC. This encodes CASSYTTPGQGLNTF.

The chain employs TRBV28 and TRBJ2-7; TRBD1 might be the D (6 bases). Germline V CDR1 and CDR2: MDHEN, SYDVKM. V shed 7 bases and J shed 6 bases, with 13 bases lying between them. The CDR3 contains 12 residues. CDR3 bases: TGTGCCAGCACCAACGACAGGTCCGAGCAGTACTTC. As protein: CASTNDRSEQYF.